These 12 T cell receptor beta chains originate from one sample sequenced in a study of blood T cells in healthy people across ages. For the second PCR, which ran for about 6 to 11 cycles, a sample-barcoded 5' primer and a J-beta primer mix were used. TCRdb reprocessed the 5' RACE reads with MiXCR, giving one entry per CDR3 protein. Of about 720,000 distinct CDR3 sequences listed, 20% to 25% are singletons. The specimen was blood. The source of these receptors is a man aged 70-80 years in good health.

CDR3 protein: CASSQVGNIQYF. For the CDR3, the DNA is TGTGCCAGCAGCCAAGTGGGTAACATTCAGTACTTC. The chain has TRBV3-1 and TRBJ2-4; D is undetermined. Trimming took off 1 base at V and 7 bases at J, with 5 bases between the two ends. CDR1 is LGHDT, CDR2 YNNKEL, per germline (reference sequence). The CDR3 is 12 amino acids.

For the CDR3, the DNA is TGCGCCAGCAGCTTGGATCTGTATTCGGAGACCCAGTACTTC. Translating gives CASSLDLYSETQYF. The V gene is TRBV5-1, the J gene TRBJ2-5; no clear D gene. CDR1 SGHRS and CDR2 YFSETQ come from the germline V gene. V lost 0 bases and J lost 5, with 11 bases in between. The CDR3 has 14 residues.

This clonotype came up a few times. In DNA form, the CDR3 reads TGTGCCAGCAGAGGAAGGGGGCTGACCGCAGGGGGGTATGGCTACACCTTC. It translates to CASRGRGLTAGGYGYTF. The chain uses TRBV9 and TRBJ1-2; 7 nucleotides line up with TRBD1. This CDR3 spans 17 amino acids. Germline V lookup: CDR1 SGDLS, CDR2 YYNGEE. Losses at the gene ends were 5 bases for V and 5 bases for J; bases not matched to a gene: 18.

This clonotype was found a few times. The chain is built from TRBV5-1 and TRBJ2-1; TRBD1 is a possible D gene (5 bases). Germline V gene data show CDR1 as SGHRS and CDR2 as YFSETQ. This CDR3 comprises 18 residues. V lost 0 bases to trimming and J lost 2 bases, with 18 bases between them. The CDR3 nucleotides read TGCGCCAGCAGCTTGGTGGCCAGGGATTCGCGAACCTACAATGAGCAGTTCTTC. Protein product: CASSLVARDSRTYNEQFF. Complete variable domain (other parts from reference TRBV5-1 and TRBJ2-1): KAGVTQTPRYLIKTRGQQVTLSCSPISGHRSVSWYQQTPGQGLQFLFEYFSETQRNKGNFPGRFSGRQFSNSRSEMNVSTLELGDSALYLCASSLVARDSRTYNEQFFGPGTRLTVL.

The J gene is TRBJ2-3, the V gene TRBV2; D possibly matches TRBD1 or TRBD2 (5 bases each). V was clipped by 4 bases and J by 4 bases, with 15 bases between them. The CDR3 spans 15 residues. Germline V CDR1 and CDR2: SNHLY, FYNNEI. CDR3 DNA: TGTGCCAGCAGTGGCACAGTGGGGGTTTCAGATACGCAGTATTTT. Translation gives CASSGTVGVSDTQYF.

This clonotype appeared a few times. This rearrangement joins TRBV7-8 to TRBJ2-7; 10 nucleotides line up with TRBD2. CDR1 and CDR2 (germline): SGHVS, FQNEAQ. The CDR3 runs to 16 residues. J was trimmed by 6 bases and V by 5 bases; bases with no gene match: 13. CDR3: CASSPYGQSGRAEQYV. CDR3 nucleotide sequence: TGTGCCAGCAGCCCTTATGGGCAAAGCGGGAGGGCCGAGCAGTACGTC.

This chain joins TRBV6-6 and TRBJ2-1; 10 bases line up with TRBD2. The germline CDR1 and CDR2 sequences are MNHNY and SVGAGI (reference sequence). J was trimmed by 7 bases and V by 6 bases; bases with no gene match: 9. This CDR3 is built from 15 residues. The CDR3 spells CASSYWRAGGNEQFF. The CDR3 DNA reads TGTGCCAGCAGCTATTGGAGAGCGGGAGGGAATGAGCAGTTCTTC.

This clonotype has a handful of counts. The CDR3 does not end in the conserved phenylalanine or tryptophan, so this is likely a read error. The chain employs TRBV20-1 and TRBJ2-6; D call uncertain. The V and J ends lost 0 bases and 0 bases respectively, with 15 bases between them. Germline CDR1 and CDR2: DFQATT and SNEGSKA (reference sequence). There are 18 residues in the CDR3. DNA of the CDR3: TGCAGTGCTAGAGATTATGGTCAGGTGGTCTCTGGGGCCAACGTCCTGACTTCC. Translated: CSARDYGQVVSGANVLTS.

DNA for the CDR3: TGTGCCAGCAGCCAAGCGCCCGAGTTTAGCTATGGCTACACCTTC. It is translated as CASSQAPEFSYGYTF. V is TRBV3-1 and J is TRBJ1-2; D is uncertain. Looked up from germline, CDR1 is LGHDT and CDR2 is YNNKEL (reference sequence). Trimming stripped 1 base from V and 4 bases from J, with 13 bases between. This CDR3 has 15 amino acids. The variable domain in full, with the rest retrieved from reference TRBV3-1 and TRBJ1-2, is DTAVSQTPKYLVTQMGNDKSIKCEQNLGHDTMYWYKQDSKKFLKIMFSYNNKELIINETVPNRFSPKSPDKAHLNLHINSLELGDSAVYFCASSQAPEFSYGYTFGSGTRLTVV.

This clonotype came up many times. The chain is built from TRBV28 and TRBJ2-3, with TRBD2 identical over 9 bases. The CDR3 consists of 15 residues. V lost 5 bases to trimming and J lost 2 bases; unmatched junction nucleotides: 5. The germline V gene encodes CDR1 MDHEN and CDR2 SYDVKM. CDR3 DNA sequence: TGTGCCAGCAGTGCCACTAGCGGGTCCACAGATACGCAGTATTTT. As protein: CASSATSGSTDTQYF.

This chain connects TRBV20-1 to TRBJ2-3; D is ambiguous. V was cut by 5 bases and J by 4 bases, with 16 bases left in between. Germline V lookup: CDR1 DFQATT, CDR2 SNEGSKA (reference sequence). The CDR3 loop spans 14 amino acids. The CDR3 DNA follows: TGCAGTGCTTTTGGTCCTCCCCTGTCAGATACGCAGTATTTT. It is translated as CSAFGPPLSDTQYF.

V is TRBV20-1 and J is TRBJ2-7; 9 bases line up with TRBD1. Trimming removed 5 bases from V and 6 bases from J; junction bases left unmatched: 5. This CDR3 contains 12 residues. In germline, CDR1 is DFQATT, CDR2 SNEGSKA (reference sequence). The CDR3 protein is CSAWDRVAEQYF. The CDR3 DNA follows: TGCAGTGCTTGGGACAGGGTGGCCGAGCAGTACTTC.